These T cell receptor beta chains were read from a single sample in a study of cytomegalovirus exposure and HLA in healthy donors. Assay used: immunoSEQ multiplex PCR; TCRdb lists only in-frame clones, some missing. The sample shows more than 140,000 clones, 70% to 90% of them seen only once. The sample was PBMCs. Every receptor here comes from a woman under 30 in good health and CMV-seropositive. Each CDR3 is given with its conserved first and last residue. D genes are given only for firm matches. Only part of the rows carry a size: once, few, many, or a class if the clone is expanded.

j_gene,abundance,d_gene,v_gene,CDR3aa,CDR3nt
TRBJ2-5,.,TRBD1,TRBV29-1,CSARTGQETQYF,TGCAGCGCCCGGACAGGGCAAGAGACCCAGTACTTC
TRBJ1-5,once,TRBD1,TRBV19,CASSITLLDRAYSNQPQHF,TGTGCCAGTAGTATAACTCTCTTAGACAGGGCGTATAGCAATCAGCCCCAGCATTTT
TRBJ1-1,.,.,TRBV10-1,CASSATAADTEAFF,TGCGCCAGCAGTGCCACGGCTGCGGACACTGAAGCTTTCTTT
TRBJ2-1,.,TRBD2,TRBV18,CASSQLAGANNEQFF,TGTGCCAGCTCACAGCTAGCGGGAGCTAACAATGAGCAGTTCTTC
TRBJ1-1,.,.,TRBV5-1,CATRQEINTEAFF,TGCGCCACCCGACAGGAGATTAACACTGAAGCTTTCTTT
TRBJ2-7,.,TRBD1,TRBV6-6,CASSYDRTGFYEQYF,TGTGCCAGCAGTTACGATCGGACAGGGTTCTACGAGCAGTACTTC
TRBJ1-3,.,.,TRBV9,CASSPGSGIVNSGNTIYF,TGTGCCAGCAGCCCAGGCAGCGGAATTGTTAACTCTGGAAACACCATATATTTT
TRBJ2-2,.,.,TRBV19,CASSTTSRLGELFF,TGTGCCAGTAGTACAACTTCTCGACTCGGGGAGCTGTTTTTT
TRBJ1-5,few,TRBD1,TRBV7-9,CASSSGQGGNQPQHF,TGTGCCAGCAGCTCGGGACAGGGTGGCAATCAGCCCCAGCATTTT
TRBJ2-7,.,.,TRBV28,CASSRRGYYEQYF,TGTGCCAGCAGTCGACGGGGTTACTACGAGCAGTACTTC
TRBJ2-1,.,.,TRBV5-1,CASHTTGRDNEQFF,TGCGCCAGCCATACTACGGGTAGAGACAATGAGCAGTTCTTC
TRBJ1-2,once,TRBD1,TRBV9,CASSPQGGNYGYTF,TGTGCCAGCAGCCCACAGGGGGGGAACTATGGCTACACCTTC
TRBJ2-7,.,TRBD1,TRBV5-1,CASSFQGGQDEQYF,TGCGCCAGCAGCTTCCAAGGGGGCCAAGACGAGCAGTACTTC
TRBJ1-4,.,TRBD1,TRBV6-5,CASSTPGQGYEKLFF,TGTGCCAGCAGTACCCCGGGACAGGGGTATGAAAAACTGTTTTTT
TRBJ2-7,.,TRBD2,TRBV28,CASKAGGTYEQYF,TGTGCCAGCAAGGCGGGAGGAACCTACGAGCAGTACTTC
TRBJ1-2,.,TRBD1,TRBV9,CASSVTSGQSSYGYTF,TGTGCCAGCAGCGTTACATCGGGACAGTCGTCTTATGGCTACACCTTC
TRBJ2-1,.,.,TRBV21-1,CASSSTGTESSYNEQFF,TGTGCCAGCAGCAGCACCGGGACAGAGAGCTCCTACAATGAGCAGTTCTTC
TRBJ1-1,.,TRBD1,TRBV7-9,CASSLVLQGGTEAFF,TGTGCCAGCAGCTTAGTCCTCCAGGGGGGCACTGAAGCTTTCTTT
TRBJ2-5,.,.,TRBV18,CASSPPSGMETQYF,TGTGCCAGCTCACCACCCTCAGGGATGGAGACCCAGTACTTC
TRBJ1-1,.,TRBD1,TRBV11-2,CASTGGQGNTEAFF,TGTGCCAGCACAGGGGGGCAGGGAAACACTGAAGCTTTCTTT
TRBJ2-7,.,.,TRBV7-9,CASSLKWEEPYEQYF,TGTGCCAGCAGCTTAAAATGGGAGGAACCCTACGAGCAGTACTTC
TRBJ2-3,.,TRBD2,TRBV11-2,CASSTRLAGGIGDTQYF,TGTGCCAGCAGCACTAGACTAGCGGGAGGTATCGGGGATACGCAGTATTTT
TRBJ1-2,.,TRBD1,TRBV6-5,CASRQGQGSGYTF,TGTGCCAGCAGACAGGGACAGGGGTCGGGCTACACCTTC
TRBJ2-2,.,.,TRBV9,CASNGGLAVGELFF,TGTGCCAGCAATGGAGGGCTAGCTGTCGGGGAGCTGTTTTTT
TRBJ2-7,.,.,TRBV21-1,CASTPRVGFVYEQYF,TGTGCCAGCACCCCCAGGGTCGGTTTTGTCTACGAGCAGTACTTC
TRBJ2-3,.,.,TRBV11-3,CASSLAGVGTDTQYF,TGTGCCAGCAGCTTAGCGGGAGTGGGCACAGATACGCAGTATTTT
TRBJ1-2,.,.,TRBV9,CASSLRGRADGYTF,TGTGCCAGCAGCCTCCGAGGGAGGGCGGATGGCTACACCTTC
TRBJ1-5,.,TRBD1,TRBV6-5,CASSSQGFNQPQHF,TGTGCCAGCAGCTCACAGGGGTTCAATCAGCCCCAGCATTTT
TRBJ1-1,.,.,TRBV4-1,CASSQSAGARYTEAFF,TGCGCCAGCAGCCAATCAGCGGGGGCTCGTTACACTGAAGCTTTCTTT
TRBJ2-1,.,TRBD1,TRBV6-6,CASSPLGQLDDEQFF,TGTGCCAGCAGTCCCTTGGGACAGTTGGATGATGAGCAGTTCTTC
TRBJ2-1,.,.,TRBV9,CASSVAGDEQFF,TGTGCCAGCAGCGTAGCAGGGGATGAGCAGTTCTTC
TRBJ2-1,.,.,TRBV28,CASSLAGYNEQFF,TGTGCCAGCAGTTTGGCGGGGTACAATGAGCAGTTCTTC
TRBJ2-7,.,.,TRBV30,CAWREDPGTYEQYF,TGTGCCTGGAGGGAGGACCCGGGGACCTACGAGCAGTACTTC
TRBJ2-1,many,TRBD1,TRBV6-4,CASSPGQGSNEQFF,TGTGCCAGCAGTCCGGGACAGGGGTCCAATGAGCAGTTCTTC
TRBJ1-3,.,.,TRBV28,CASSLLASGTGNTIYF,TGTGCCAGCAGTTTACTTGCATCAGGGACTGGAAACACCATATATTTT
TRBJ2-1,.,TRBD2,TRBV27,CASTSLGSGTIYNEQFF,TGTGCCAGCACCTCTTTGGGTAGCGGGACGATCTACAATGAGCAGTTCTTC
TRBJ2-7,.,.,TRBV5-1,CASSTRPAAGVYEQYF,TGCGCCAGCAGCACGAGGCCCGCTGCCGGGGTCTACGAGCAGTACTTC
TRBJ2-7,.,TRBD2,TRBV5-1,CASRDRLAVYEQYF,TGCGCCAGTCGTGATCGACTAGCGGTCTACGAGCAGTACTTC
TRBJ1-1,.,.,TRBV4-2,CASSQDSRQVTEAFF,TGTGCCAGCAGCCAAGATAGTAGACAGGTTACTGAAGCTTTCTTT
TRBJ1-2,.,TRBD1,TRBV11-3,CASSFGGMGQDANYGYTF,TGTGCCAGCAGCTTTGGTGGTATGGGACAGGACGCTAACTATGGCTACACCTTC
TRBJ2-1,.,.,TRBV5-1,CASSLDGLKNNEQFF,TGCGCCAGCAGCTTGGACGGACTCAAGAACAATGAGCAGTTCTTC
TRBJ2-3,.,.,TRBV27,CASSLEQPTDTQYF,TGTGCCAGCAGTTTAGAACAGCCCACAGATACGCAGTATTTT
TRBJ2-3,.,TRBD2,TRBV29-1,CSVLLAGTDTQYF,TGCAGCGTATTACTAGCGGGAACAGATACGCAGTATTTT
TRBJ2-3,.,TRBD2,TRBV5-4,CASSGAGVDTQYF,TGTGCCAGCAGTGGAGCGGGAGTAGATACGCAGTATTTT
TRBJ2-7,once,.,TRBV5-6,CASSFRSSSFYEQYF,TGTGCCAGCAGCTTCAGGTCCTCCTCCTTCTACGAGCAGTACTTC
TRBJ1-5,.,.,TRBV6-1,CASSQTRRDNQPQHF,TGTGCCAGCAGCCAGACACGGCGTGACAATCAGCCCCAGCATTTT
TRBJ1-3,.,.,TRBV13,CASSSVAFRNTIYF,TGTGCCAGCAGCTCAGTAGCGTTTCGAAACACCATATATTTT
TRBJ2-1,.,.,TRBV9,CASSVATGPYNEQFF,TGTGCCAGCAGCGTAGCTACAGGGCCCTACAATGAGCAGTTCTTC
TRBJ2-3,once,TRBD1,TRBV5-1,CASSLGGQNTDTQYF,TGCGCCAGCAGCTTGGGGGGACAGAACACAGATACGCAGTATTTT
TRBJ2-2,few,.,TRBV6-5,CASFRGVGELFF,TGTGCCAGCTTCAGGGGAGTAGGGGAGCTGTTTTTT
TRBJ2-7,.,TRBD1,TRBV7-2,CASSLAPGQGYEQYF,TGTGCCAGCAGCTTAGCCCCGGGACAGGGTTACGAGCAGTACTTC
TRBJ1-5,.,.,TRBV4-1,CASSQDLPVSNQPQHF,TGCGCCAGCAGCCAAGATCTGCCAGTTAGCAATCAGCCCCAGCATTTT
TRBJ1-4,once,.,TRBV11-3,CASSFSRGEKLFF,TGTGCCAGCAGCTTTAGTCGGGGTGAAAAACTGTTTTTT
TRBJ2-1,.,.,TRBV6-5,CASRPGTPRVNEQFF,TGTGCCAGCAGGCCCGGGACTCCCAGGGTCAATGAGCAGTTCTTC
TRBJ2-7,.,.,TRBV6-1,CASINTGDSYEQYF,TGTGCCAGCATCAACACGGGGGACAGTTACGAGCAGTACTTC
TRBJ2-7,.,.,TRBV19,CASSIRGNEQYF,TGTGCCAGTAGTATCCGAGGGAACGAGCAGTACTTC
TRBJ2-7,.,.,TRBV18,CASSPLLNYEQYF,TGTGCCAGCTCACCACTTCTTAACTACGAGCAGTACTTC